This entry lists 13 T cell receptor beta chains sequenced from one sample in a study of shared clonotypes between healthy human individuals. Clones were sequenced by immunoSEQ multiplex PCR, and TCRdb holds only the in-frame ones, with some missing. This sample yields about 2.4 million clones, of which approximately 94% are seen a single time; roughly 0.39% belongs to the top ten. Sequencing was carried out using naive CD4+ T cells from PBMCs. Subset described: CD45RA+ positively selected. The receptors here all came from a man aged 18-30 years in good health. Some clones in this sample may be carry-over from other donors' samples.

Remarks on this clone: Distinct nucleotide sequences in the sample also encode this CDR3. The chain uses TRBV2 and TRBJ2-7; unclear D gene. Looked up from germline, CDR1 is SNHLY and CDR2 is FYNNEI. The CDR3 consists of 12 residues. Deletions cut 6 bases from V and 1 base from J, with 7 bases between. As DNA, the CDR3 is TGTGCCAGCAGCCCTAGTTCCTACGAGCAGTACTTC. Translated: CASSPSSYEQYF.

This clone was seen only once. The J gene is TRBJ2-5, the V gene TRBV6-5; D unresolved. With the DNA end fitting TRBJ2-7 better, the J assignment may be wrong. The V gene's germline CDR1 is MNHEY and CDR2 SVGAGI. CDR3 length equals 12 residues. The CDR3 protein is CASSSDSYEQYF. The CDR3 region has the DNA TGTGCCAGCAGTTCCGACTCTTACGAGCAGTACTTC.

This sequence joins TRBV7-2 and TRBJ2-1, with 16 positions matching TRBD2. The CDR3 runs to 18 residues. The V gene end was trimmed by 5 bases and the J gene end by 1 base; junction bases not matched to a gene: 5. In germline, CDR1 is SGHTA, CDR2 FQGNSA. The CDR3 protein is CASSPRGLAGGSYNEQFF. CDR3 nucleotides: TGTGCCAGCAGCCCACGGGGACTAGCGGGAGGGTCCTACAATGAGCAGTTCTTC.

V is TRBV19 and J is TRBJ1-1; 7 bases map to TRBD1. Looked up from germline, CDR1 is LNHDA and CDR2 is SQIVND (reference sequence). Trimming took 5 bases from V and 4 from J; bases not matched to a gene: 7. The CDR3 has 14 residues. For the CDR3, the DNA is TGTGCCAGTAGTGTAACAGGGGATAGCACTGAAGCTTTCTTT. Amino acid sequence: CASSVTGDSTEAFF.

The count of this clone is one. The V gene is TRBV6-5, the J gene TRBJ2-3; 8 bases agree with TRBD2. From germline, CDR1 is MNHEY and CDR2 SVGAGI. The CDR3 is made up of 11 amino acids. After removal of 8 bases from V and 9 bases from J, the junction contained 4 bases not matched to a gene. The CDR3, as DNA: TGTGCCAGCCGGACTAGCTTGACGCAGTATTTT. Translation: CASRTSLTQYF.

This chain uses TRBV2 with TRBJ1-6, with no clear D. The V gene lost 2 bases and the J gene lost 7 bases, with 12 bases spanning the gap. Germline V gene lookup returns CDR1 SNHLY and CDR2 FYNNEI. The CDR3 extends over 15 amino acids. The DNA of the CDR3 is TGTGCCAGCAGTGAACGGTCGGCAGGCAATTCACCCCTCCACTTT. Translated: CASSERSAGNSPLHF.

The chain recombines TRBV29-1 with TRBJ2-2, with 10 bases identical to TRBD2. The length of the CDR3 is 16 residues. Germline V gene lookup returns CDR1 SQVTM and CDR2 ANQGSEA. J lost 4 bases, V lost 7 bases, and 12 bases had no gene match. CDR3 in DNA: TGCAGCGCCCCTTCAGCGGGAGGGCCGGGCACCGGGGAGCTGTTTTTT. The encoded protein is CSAPSAGGPGTGELFF.

The chain couples TRBV5-1 to TRBJ2-5; 11 nucleotides align to TRBD2. J gave up 4 bases and V 2 bases, and 4 bases lay outside the gene matches. This CDR3 comprises 15 residues. Germline values: CDR1 SGHRS, CDR2 YFSETQ. CDR3 nucleotides: TGCGCCAGCAGCTTACTAGCGGGAGTTGTAGAGACCCAGTACTTC. Its translation is CASSLLAGVVETQYF.

The CDR3 sequence is CASSLTTGGNTDTQYF. The CDR3 DNA follows: TGTGCCAGCAGCTTGACGACAGGGGGTAACACAGATACGCAGTATTTT. The chain carries TRBV5-4 and TRBJ2-3; 9 positions match TRBD1. This CDR3 contains 16 residues. Losses at the gene ends were 1 base for V and 2 bases for J; bases not matched to a gene: 5. CDR1 and CDR2 from the germline V gene are SGHNT and YYREEE (reference sequence).

The chain links TRBV2 to TRBJ2-6, with a tentative D call TRBD2 (7 bases). Trimming pared 7 bases from V and 4 bases from J, leaving 14 bases between. Germline CDR1 is SNHLY and CDR2 is FYNNEI. CDR3 length: 15 amino acids. CDR3 in amino acids: CASIKGGAGANVLTF. DNA of the CDR3: TGTGCCAGCATCAAAGGGGGGGCCGGGGCCAACGTCCTGACTTTC.

This chain joins TRBV5-5 and TRBJ2-4; D perhaps matches TRBD1 (5 bases). CDR1 and CDR2 (germline): SGHKS, YYEKEE (reference sequence). This CDR3 has 14 amino acids. V was shortened by 5 bases and J by 7 bases, with 16 bases between the two germline ends. The chain's CDR3 is CASSRQFYENIQYF. The CDR3 region has the DNA TGTGCCAGCAGTCGACAGTTTTACGAGAACATTCAGTACTTC.

This clone was seen only a few times. The rearrangement joins TRBV2 to TRBJ1-5; maybe TRBD1 (5 bases). The CDR3 runs 13 residues. Germline V gives CDR1 SNHLY, CDR2 FYNNEI. Trimming cost V 6 bases and J 4 bases, with 10 bases left between them. The CDR3 here is CASRGESNQPQHF. CDR3 sequence (DNA): TGTGCCAGCAGAGGGGAGTCGAATCAGCCCCAGCATTTT.

This chain links TRBV5-1 with TRBJ1-1, with 7 bases that match TRBD1. This CDR3 contains 16 residues. V dropped 3 bases and J dropped 5; count of bases not matched to a gene: 13. CDR1 is SGHRS, CDR2 YFSETQ, per germline. The DNA of the CDR3 is TGCGCCAGCAGCTCTCAAGGGGGCCAAATGGGAACTGAAGCTTTCTTT. It yields the protein CASSSQGGQMGTEAFF.